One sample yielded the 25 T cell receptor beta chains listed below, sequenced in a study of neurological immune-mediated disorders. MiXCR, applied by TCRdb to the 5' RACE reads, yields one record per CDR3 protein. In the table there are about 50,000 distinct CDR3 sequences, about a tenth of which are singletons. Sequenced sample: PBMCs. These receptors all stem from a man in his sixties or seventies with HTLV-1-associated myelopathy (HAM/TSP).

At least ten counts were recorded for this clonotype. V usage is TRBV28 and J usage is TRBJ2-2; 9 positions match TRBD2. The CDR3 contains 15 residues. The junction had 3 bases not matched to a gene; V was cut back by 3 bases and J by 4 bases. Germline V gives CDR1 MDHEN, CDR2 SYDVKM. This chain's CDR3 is CASSFSGSGTGELFF. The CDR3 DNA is TGTGCCAGCAGTTTTAGCGGGAGTGGCACCGGGGAGCTGTTTTTT. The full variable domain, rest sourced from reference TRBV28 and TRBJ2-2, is DVKVTQSSRYLVKRTGEKVFLECVQDMDHENMFWYRQDPGLGLRLIYFSYDVKMKEKGDIPEGYSVSREKKERFSLILESASTNQTSMYLCASSFSGSGTGELFFGEGSRLTVL.

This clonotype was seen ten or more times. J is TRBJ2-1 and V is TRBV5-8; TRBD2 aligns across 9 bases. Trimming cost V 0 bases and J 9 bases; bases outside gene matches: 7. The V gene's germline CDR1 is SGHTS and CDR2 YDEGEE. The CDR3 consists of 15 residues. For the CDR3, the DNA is TGTGCCAGCAGCTTGGCGCGGGAGGGCCGAAGTGAGCAGTTCTTC. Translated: CASSLAREGRSEQFF.

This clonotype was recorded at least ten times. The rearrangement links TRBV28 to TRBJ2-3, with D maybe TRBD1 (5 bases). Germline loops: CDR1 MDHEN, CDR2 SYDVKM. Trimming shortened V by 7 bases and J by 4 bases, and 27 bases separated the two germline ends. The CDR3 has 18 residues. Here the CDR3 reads CASITSLGARMLSDTQYF. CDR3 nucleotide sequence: TGTGCCAGCATTACGTCGTTAGGGGCCAGGATGTTGTCAGATACGCAGTATTTT.

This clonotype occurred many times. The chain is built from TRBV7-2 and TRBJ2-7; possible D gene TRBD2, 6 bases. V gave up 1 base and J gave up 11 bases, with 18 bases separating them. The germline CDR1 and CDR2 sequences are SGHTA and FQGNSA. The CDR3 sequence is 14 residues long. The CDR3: CASSLGLGGGPEYF. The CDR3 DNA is TGTGCCAGCAGCTTAGGTTTGGGAGGTGGTCCAGAGTACTTC.

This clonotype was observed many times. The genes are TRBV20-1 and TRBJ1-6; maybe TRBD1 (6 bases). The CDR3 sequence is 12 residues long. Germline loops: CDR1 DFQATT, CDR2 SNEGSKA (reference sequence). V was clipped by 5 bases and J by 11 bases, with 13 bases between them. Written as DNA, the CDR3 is TGCAGTGCTCGACAACAGGGTACACCCCTCCACTTT. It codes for CSARQQGTPLHF.

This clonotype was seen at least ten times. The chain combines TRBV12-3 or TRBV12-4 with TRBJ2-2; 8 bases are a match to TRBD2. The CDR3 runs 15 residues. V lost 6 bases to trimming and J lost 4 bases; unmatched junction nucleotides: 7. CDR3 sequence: CASRPLAGGTGELFF. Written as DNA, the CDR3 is TGTGCCAGCAGACCACTCGCGGGAGGCACCGGGGAGCTGTTTTTT.

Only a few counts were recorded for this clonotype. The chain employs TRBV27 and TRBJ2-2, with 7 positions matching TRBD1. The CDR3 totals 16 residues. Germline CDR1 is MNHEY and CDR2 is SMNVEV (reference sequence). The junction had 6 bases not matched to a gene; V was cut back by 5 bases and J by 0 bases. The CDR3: CASSPRDRANTGELFF. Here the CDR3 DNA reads TGTGCCAGCAGTCCGAGGGACAGAGCGAACACCGGGGAGCTGTTTTTT.

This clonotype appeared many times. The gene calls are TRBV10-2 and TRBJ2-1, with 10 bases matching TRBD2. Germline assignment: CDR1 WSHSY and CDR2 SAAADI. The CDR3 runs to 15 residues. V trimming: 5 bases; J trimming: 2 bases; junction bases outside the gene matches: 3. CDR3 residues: CASSILAGTYNEQFF. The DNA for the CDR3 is TGCGCCAGCAGTATACTAGCGGGAACCTACAATGAGCAGTTCTTC.

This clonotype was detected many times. The CDR3 reads CSATKQGYEQYF. The CDR3 DNA reads TGCAGTGCTACGAAACAGGGCTACGAGCAGTACTTC. The gene calls are TRBV20-1 and TRBJ2-7; tentative D call: TRBD1 (6 bases). Between the trimmed V and J ends, which lost 4 bases and 3 bases, there was a span of 10 bases. The CDR3 extends over 12 amino acids. Germline V gene data show CDR1 as DFQATT and CDR2 as SNEGSKA (reference sequence).

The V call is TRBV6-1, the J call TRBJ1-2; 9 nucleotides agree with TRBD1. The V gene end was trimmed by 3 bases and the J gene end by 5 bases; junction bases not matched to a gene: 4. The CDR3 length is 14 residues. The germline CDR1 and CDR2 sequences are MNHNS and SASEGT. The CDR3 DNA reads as TGTGCCAGCAGTGACGGGACAGGGATGTATGGCTACACCTTC. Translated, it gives CASSDGTGMYGYTF.

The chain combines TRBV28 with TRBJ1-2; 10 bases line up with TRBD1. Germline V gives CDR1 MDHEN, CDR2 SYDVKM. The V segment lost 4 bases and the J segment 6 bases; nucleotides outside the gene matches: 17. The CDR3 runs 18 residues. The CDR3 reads CASSSAPPGQGIGNGYTF. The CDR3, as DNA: TGTGCCAGCAGTTCCGCCCCTCCGGGACAGGGGATCGGGAATGGCTACACCTTC.

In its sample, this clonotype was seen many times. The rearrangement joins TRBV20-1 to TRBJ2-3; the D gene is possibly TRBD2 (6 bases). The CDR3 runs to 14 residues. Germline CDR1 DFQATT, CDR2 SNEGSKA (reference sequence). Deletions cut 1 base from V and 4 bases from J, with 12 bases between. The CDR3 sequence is CSARGPGSADTQYF. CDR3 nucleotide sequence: TGCAGTGCTAGAGGCCCCGGGAGTGCAGATACGCAGTATTTT.

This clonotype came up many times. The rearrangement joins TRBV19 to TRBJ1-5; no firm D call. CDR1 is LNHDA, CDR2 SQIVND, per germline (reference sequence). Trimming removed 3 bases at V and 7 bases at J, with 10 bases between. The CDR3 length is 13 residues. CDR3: CASSIAQRQPQHF. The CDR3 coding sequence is TGTGCCAGTAGTATTGCCCAGAGGCAGCCCCAGCATTTT.

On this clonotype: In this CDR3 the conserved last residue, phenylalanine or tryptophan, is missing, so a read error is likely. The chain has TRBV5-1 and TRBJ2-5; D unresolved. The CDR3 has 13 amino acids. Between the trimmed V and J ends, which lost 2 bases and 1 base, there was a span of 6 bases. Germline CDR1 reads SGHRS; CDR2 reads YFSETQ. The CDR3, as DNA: TGCGCCAGCAGCTTCAACCTCCAAGAGACCCAGTACCTT. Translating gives CASSFNLQETQYL.

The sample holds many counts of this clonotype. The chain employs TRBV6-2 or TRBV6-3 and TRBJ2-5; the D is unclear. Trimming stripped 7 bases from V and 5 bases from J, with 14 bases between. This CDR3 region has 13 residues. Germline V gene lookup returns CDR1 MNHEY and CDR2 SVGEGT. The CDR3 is CASNRNSVETQYF. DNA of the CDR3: TGTGCCAGCAATCGAAATTCGGTGGAGACCCAGTACTTC.

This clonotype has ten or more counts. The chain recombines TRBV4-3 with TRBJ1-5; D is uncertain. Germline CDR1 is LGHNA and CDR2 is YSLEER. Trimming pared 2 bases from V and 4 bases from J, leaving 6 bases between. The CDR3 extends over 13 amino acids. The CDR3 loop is CASSQNVNQPQHF. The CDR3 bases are TGCGCCAGCAGCCAAAATGTGAATCAGCCCCAGCATTTT.

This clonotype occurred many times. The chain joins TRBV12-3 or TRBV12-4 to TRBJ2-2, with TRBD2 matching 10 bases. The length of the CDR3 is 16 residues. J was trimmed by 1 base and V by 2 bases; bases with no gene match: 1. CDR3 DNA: TGTGCCAGCAGTTTAAGCGGGAGGGAGAACACCGGGGAGCTGTTTTTT. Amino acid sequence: CASSLSGRENTGELFF.

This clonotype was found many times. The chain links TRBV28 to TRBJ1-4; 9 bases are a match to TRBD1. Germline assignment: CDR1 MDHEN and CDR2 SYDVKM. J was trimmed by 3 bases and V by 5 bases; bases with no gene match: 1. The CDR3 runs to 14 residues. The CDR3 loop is CASSRTGANEKLFF. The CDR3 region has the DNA TGTGCCAGCAGTCGGACAGGGGCTAATGAAAAACTGTTTTTT.

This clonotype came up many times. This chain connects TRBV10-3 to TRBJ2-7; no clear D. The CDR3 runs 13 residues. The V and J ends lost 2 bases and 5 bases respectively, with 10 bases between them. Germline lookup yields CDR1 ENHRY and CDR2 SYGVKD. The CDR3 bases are TGTGCCATCAGTGAGGGAGTTGGGGACGAGCAGTACTTC. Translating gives CAISEGVGDEQYF.

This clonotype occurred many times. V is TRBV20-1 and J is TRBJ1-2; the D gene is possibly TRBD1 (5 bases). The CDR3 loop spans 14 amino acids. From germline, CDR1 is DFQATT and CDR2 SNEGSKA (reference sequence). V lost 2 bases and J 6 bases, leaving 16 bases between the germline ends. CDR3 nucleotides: TGCAGTGCTAGACAGGGCATTAATTCGCATGGCTACACCTTC. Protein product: CSARQGINSHGYTF.

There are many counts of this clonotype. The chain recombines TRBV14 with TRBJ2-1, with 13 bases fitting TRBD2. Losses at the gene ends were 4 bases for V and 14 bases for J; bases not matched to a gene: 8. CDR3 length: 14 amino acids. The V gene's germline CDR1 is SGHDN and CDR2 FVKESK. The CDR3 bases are TGTGCCAGCAGCCTGGCAGGACTAGCGGGAGCCAAGTTCTTC. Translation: CASSLAGLAGAKFF.

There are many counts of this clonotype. The CDR3 loop reads CASSSGGAGNTIYF. As DNA, the CDR3 is TGTGCCAGCAGTTCCGGGGGGGCTGGAAACACCATATATTTT. The chain uses TRBV9 and TRBJ1-3; D perhaps matches TRBD1 (5 bases). Trimming took 5 bases from V and 2 from J, leaving 11 bases between them. The CDR3 extends over 14 amino acids. The germline gives CDR1 SGDLS, CDR2 YYNGEE.

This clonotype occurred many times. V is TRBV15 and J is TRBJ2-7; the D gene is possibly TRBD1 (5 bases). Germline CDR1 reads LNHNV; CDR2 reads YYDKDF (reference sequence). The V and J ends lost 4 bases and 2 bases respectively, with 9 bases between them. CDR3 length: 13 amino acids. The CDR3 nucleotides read TGTGCCACCAGCACTGACAGACCCTACGAGCAGTACTTC. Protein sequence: CATSTDRPYEQYF.

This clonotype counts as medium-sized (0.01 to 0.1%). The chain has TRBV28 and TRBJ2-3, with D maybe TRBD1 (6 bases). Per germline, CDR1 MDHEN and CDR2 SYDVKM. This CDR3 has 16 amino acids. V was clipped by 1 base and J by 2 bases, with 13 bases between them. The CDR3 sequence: CASSLFPGDPTDTQYF. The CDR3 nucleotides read TGTGCCAGCAGTTTATTCCCAGGGGACCCCACAGATACGCAGTATTTT.

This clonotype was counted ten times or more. This CDR3 is CATLPGGSYNEQFF. CDR3 sequence (DNA): TGTGCCACCCTACCTGGAGGCTCCTACAATGAGCAGTTCTTC. The chain has TRBV6-1 and TRBJ2-1; D is perhaps TRBD2 (5 bases). Trimming took 10 bases from V and 0 from J, leaving 13 bases between them. Germline CDR1 reads MNHNS; CDR2 reads SASEGT. This CDR3 is built from 14 residues.